This TCR beta chain is from a study of metastatic and nonmetastatic thyroid tumors. The overall study: For malignant and benign thyroid patients, tumor or nodule tissue and blood were the sources whose repertoires were compared. Points from the study as a whole: Benign nodules were reported to have significantly lower TCR beta diversity than malignant thyroid tumors, in blood and tumor.

Each patient went into thyroid surgery without having received any treatment. In the case of this clone: What it recognizes is unknown.

Germline CDR1 and CDR2: DFQATT and SNEGSKA (reference sequence). Trimming cost V 3 bases and J 5 bases, with 11 bases left between them. The CDR3 contains 12 residues. In the authors' methods: CDR3 was compared across clinicopathological groups, and the resulting differences were used to build a distant-metastasis classifier for papillary thyroid cancer. TCRdb re-called the PCR reads through MiXCR. These V and J calls are TCRdb output, not the study's own analysis. Of 30,000 to 35,000 clones in the sample, approximately 30% were seen once. V is TRBV20-1 and J is TRBJ2-7; D perhaps matches TRBD1 (5 bases). The sequencing sample was made of blood. The origin of this receptor is a female donor with papillary thyroid cancer or a benign thyroid nodule (not recorded which). Some clones in this sample may be carry-over from other donors' samples. CDR3 protein: CSASDSENEQYF. CDR3 sequence (DNA): TGCAGTGCTAGTGACAGTGAGAACGAGCAGTACTTC.